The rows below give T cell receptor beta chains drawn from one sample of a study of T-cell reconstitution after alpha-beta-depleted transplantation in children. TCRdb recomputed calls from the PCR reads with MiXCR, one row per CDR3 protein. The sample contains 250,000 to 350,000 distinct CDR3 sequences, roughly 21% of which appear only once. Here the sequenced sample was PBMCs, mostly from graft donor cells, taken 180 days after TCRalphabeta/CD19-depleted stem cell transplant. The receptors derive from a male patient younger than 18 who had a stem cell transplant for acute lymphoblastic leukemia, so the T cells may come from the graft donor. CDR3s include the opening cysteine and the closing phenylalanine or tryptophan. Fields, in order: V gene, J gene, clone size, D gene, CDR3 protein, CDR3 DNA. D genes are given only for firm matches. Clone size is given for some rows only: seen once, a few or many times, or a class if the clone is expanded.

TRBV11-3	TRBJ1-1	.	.	CASSFGRTGEAFF	TGTGCCAGCAGCTTCGGCAGAACCGGTGAAGCTTTCTTT
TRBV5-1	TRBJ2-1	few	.	CASSRSREYIHEQFF	TGCGCCAGCAGTCGATCCCGGGAGTACATACATGAGCAGTTCTTC
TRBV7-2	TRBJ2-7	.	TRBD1	CASSLARDRGHYEQYF	TGTGCCAGCAGCTTAGCCCGGGACAGGGGGCACTACGAGCAGTACTTC
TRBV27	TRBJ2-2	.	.	CASSLVPDTGELFF	TGTGCCAGCAGTTTAGTGCCCGACACCGGGGAGCTGTTTTTT
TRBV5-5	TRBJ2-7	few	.	CASSLGATLYEQYF	TGTGCCAGCAGCTTGGGGGCTACCCTCTACGAGCAGTACTTC
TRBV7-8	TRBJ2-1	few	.	CASSLRGTHEQFF	TGTGCCAGCAGCTTAAGGGGGACTCATGAGCAGTTCTTC
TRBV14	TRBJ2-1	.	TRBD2	CASSQVAGTYNEQFF	TGTGCCAGCAGCCAGGTAGCGGGAACCTACAATGAGCAGTTCTTC
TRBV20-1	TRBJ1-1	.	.	CSARVPVQDTEAFF	TGCAGTGCTAGAGTCCCGGTCCAGGACACTGAAGCTTTCTTT
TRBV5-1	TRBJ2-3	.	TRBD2	CASSARGTSGDRTQYF	TGCGCCAGCTCAGCCCGGGGGACGAGCGGGGATCGTACGCAGTATTTT
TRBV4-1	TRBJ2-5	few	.	CASSQDHVARETQYF	TGCGCCAGCAGCCAAGATCACGTAGCACGAGAGACCCAGTACTTC
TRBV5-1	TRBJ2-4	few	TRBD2	CASSPGTSGRVLGENIQYF	TGCGCCAGCAGCCCAGGGACTAGCGGGAGAGTTCTGGGGGAAAACATTCAGTACTTC
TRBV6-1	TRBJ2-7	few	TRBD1	CASGRQGAAGYEQYF	TGTGCCAGCGGTAGACAGGGGGCAGCAGGCTACGAGCAGTACTTC
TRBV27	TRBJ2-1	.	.	CASTPFRSYNEQFF	TGTGCCAGCACCCCATTTCGCTCCTACAATGAGCAGTTCTTC
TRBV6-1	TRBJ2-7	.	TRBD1	CASNGTGGSYEQYF	TGTGCCAGCAACGGGACAGGGGGCTCCTACGAGCAGTACTTC
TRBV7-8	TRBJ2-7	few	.	CASSPLTGPSYEQYF	TGTGCCAGCAGCCCCTTGACAGGACCGTCCTACGAGCAGTACTTC
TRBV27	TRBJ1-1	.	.	CASCRGGNTEAFF	TGTGCCAGCTGTAGGGGGGGGAACACTGAAGCTTTCTTT
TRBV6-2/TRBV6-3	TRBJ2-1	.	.	CAISRGVSSYNEQFF	TGTGCCATCTCTCGAGGCGTAAGCTCCTACAATGAGCAGTTCTTC
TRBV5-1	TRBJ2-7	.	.	CASSSPGYEQYF	TGCGCCAGCAGCTCCCCGGGATACGAGCAGTACTTC
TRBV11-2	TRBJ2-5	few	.	CASSRGYGQLYQETQYF	TGTGCCAGCAGCCGAGGGTACGGACAGCTTTACCAAGAGACCCAGTACTTC
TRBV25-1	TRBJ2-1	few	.	CASSELGSGINEQFF	TGTGCCAGCAGTGAATTGGGGAGCGGTATCAATGAGCAGTTCTTC
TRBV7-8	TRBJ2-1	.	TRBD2	CASSLARLAGNEQFF	TGTGCCAGCAGCTTAGCACGACTAGCAGGAAATGAGCAGTTCTTC
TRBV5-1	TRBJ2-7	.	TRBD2	CASSWGLRLAGEYEQYF	TGCGCCAGCAGCTGGGGGTTAAGACTAGCGGGAGAATACGAGCAGTACTTC
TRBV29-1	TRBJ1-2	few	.	CSVEGRVGVNDYGYTF	TGCAGCGTTGAAGGTAGAGTAGGGGTTAACGACTATGGCTACACCTTC
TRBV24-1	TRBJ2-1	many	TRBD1	CATSEPTGRLEQFF	TGTGCCACCAGTGAGCCGACAGGGCGGCTTGAGCAGTTCTTC
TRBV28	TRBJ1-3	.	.	CASSLDQVSGNTIYF	TGTGCCAGCAGTTTAGACCAGGTCTCTGGAAACACCATATATTTT
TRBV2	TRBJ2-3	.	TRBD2	CASSDRSGRGTDTQYF	TGTGCCAGCAGTGACCGGAGCGGGAGAGGGACAGATACGCAGTATTTT
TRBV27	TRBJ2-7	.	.	CASSLDSTLGEQYF	TGTGCCAGCAGTTTGGACTCTACCCTGGGGGAGCAGTACTTC
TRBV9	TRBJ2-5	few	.	CASSLNRASGGEWETQYF	TGTGCCAGCAGCCTCAACAGGGCTAGCGGAGGGGAATGGGAGACCCAGTACTTC
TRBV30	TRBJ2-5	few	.	CAWSVTGRETQYF	TGTGCCTGGAGTGTAACAGGGCGAGAGACCCAGTACTTC